This TCR beta chain was captured in a study of vaccination and CD4 T cells after COVID-19. Per the germline V gene, CDR1 is MDHEN and CDR2 is SYDVKM. With 3 bases clipped from V and 4 bases from J, the junction kept 7 bases outside the gene matches. The length of the CDR3 is 16 residues. This clonotype was seen only once. TCRdb itself ran the PCR reads through MiXCR, one entry per CDR3 protein. The table records 25,000 or so distinct CDR3 sequences, approximately 51% of them present only once. This TCR was recovered from a human donor who had recovered from COVID-19. The rearrangement joins TRBV28 to TRBJ2-2; 8 bases line up with TRBD2. Sequencing used CD4+ T cells from blood, obtained before SARS-CoV-2 vaccination. CDR3 DNA: TGTGCCAGCAGTTTCGAAGCGGGAGCGGTCACCGGGGAGCTGTTTTTT. Protein: CASSFEAGAVTGELFF.